A selection of T cell receptor beta chains follows, all from one sample in a study of type 1 and type 2 diabetes patients. MiXCR was run by TCRdb on the multiplex PCR reads, yielding one entry per CDR3 protein. The table includes 250,000 or so distinct CDR3 sequences, over 45% detected once. Sequences were obtained from peripheral blood mononuclear cells (PBMCs). All receptors derive from a man aged 18 to 29 with type 2 diabetes. CDR3s include the opening cysteine and the closing phenylalanine or tryptophan. D genes are given only for firm matches. For some rows the clone size is stated as once, few or many, or as a class when expanded; others skip it.

D gene: -
J gene: TRBJ2-7
V gene: TRBV5-1
clone size: -
CDR3 DNA: TGCGCCAGCAGCTTGGTTACACGCTCGTATAGGGACCAGAGCTCCTACGAGCAGTACTTC
CDR3 protein: CASSLVTRSYRDQSSYEQYF

D gene: -
J gene: TRBJ2-5
V gene: TRBV15
clone size: few
CDR3 DNA: TGTGCCACCAGCAGAGTAAAACAGGGTGGAGAGACCCAGTACTTC
CDR3 protein: CATSRVKQGGETQYF

D gene: -
J gene: TRBJ2-7
V gene: TRBV4-1
clone size: -
CDR3 DNA: TGCGCCAGCAGCCAGACCTGGGGCGAACTAGCTACCTTC
CDR3 protein: CASSQTWGELATF

D gene: TRBD1
J gene: TRBJ2-1
V gene: TRBV29-1
clone size: -
CDR3 DNA: TGCAGCGCAAAACAGGGGAGTGAGCAGTTCTTC
CDR3 protein: CSAKQGSEQFF

D gene: -
J gene: TRBJ2-5
V gene: TRBV27
clone size: once
CDR3 DNA: TGTGCCAGCGCCCTGCAGGGAGAAGAGACCCAGTACTTC
CDR3 protein: CASALQGEETQYF

D gene: -
J gene: TRBJ2-5
V gene: TRBV6-6
clone size: once
CDR3 DNA: TGTGCCAGCAGTTACCACAAGGGGAAGTCAGAGACCCAGTACTTC
CDR3 protein: CASSYHKGKSETQYF

D gene: -
J gene: TRBJ1-4
V gene: TRBV12-3/TRBV12-4
clone size: -
CDR3 DNA: TGTGCCATCGACAGAGGGACTCGTAATGAAAAACTGTTTTTT
CDR3 protein: CAIDRGTRNEKLFF

D gene: -
J gene: TRBJ2-3
V gene: TRBV19
clone size: -
CDR3 DNA: TGTGCCAGTAGTCCACCGACCGGGATCACAGATACGCAGTATTTT
CDR3 protein: CASSPPTGITDTQYF

D gene: -
J gene: TRBJ2-6
V gene: TRBV6-2/TRBV6-3
clone size: -
CDR3 DNA: TGTGCCAGCAACGCAGGGAGCTCTGGGGCCAACGTCCTGACTTTC
CDR3 protein: CASNAGSSGANVLTF

D gene: -
J gene: TRBJ2-5
V gene: TRBV2
clone size: -
CDR3 DNA: TGTGCCAGCAGCGAAACTAGCAATGAGCAGTACTTC
CDR3 protein: CASSETSNEQYF

D gene: TRBD1
J gene: TRBJ1-5
V gene: TRBV15
clone size: -
CDR3 DNA: TGTGCCACCAGCAGAGATCCTCAGACAGGGAATCAGCCCCAGCATTTT
CDR3 protein: CATSRDPQTGNQPQHF

D gene: TRBD2
J gene: TRBJ2-5
V gene: TRBV10-1
clone size: -
CDR3 DNA: TGCGCCAGCAGTGGAGCGGGACTTCGAGAGACCCAGTACTTC
CDR3 protein: CASSGAGLRETQYF

D gene: TRBD2
J gene: TRBJ2-7
V gene: TRBV2
clone size: -
CDR3 DNA: TGTGCCAGCAGCTGGGCGGGAGGGTCCTACGAGCAGTACTTC
CDR3 protein: CASSWAGGSYEQYF

D gene: -
J gene: TRBJ2-5
V gene: TRBV6-1
clone size: -
CDR3 DNA: TGTGCCAGCAGTGAAACCGGAGAGACCCAGTACTTC
CDR3 protein: CASSETGETQYF

D gene: TRBD1
J gene: TRBJ2-1
V gene: TRBV6-5
clone size: few
CDR3 DNA: TGTGCCAGAAGACAGGGGGCGGATGAGCAGTTCTTC
CDR3 protein: CARRQGADEQFF